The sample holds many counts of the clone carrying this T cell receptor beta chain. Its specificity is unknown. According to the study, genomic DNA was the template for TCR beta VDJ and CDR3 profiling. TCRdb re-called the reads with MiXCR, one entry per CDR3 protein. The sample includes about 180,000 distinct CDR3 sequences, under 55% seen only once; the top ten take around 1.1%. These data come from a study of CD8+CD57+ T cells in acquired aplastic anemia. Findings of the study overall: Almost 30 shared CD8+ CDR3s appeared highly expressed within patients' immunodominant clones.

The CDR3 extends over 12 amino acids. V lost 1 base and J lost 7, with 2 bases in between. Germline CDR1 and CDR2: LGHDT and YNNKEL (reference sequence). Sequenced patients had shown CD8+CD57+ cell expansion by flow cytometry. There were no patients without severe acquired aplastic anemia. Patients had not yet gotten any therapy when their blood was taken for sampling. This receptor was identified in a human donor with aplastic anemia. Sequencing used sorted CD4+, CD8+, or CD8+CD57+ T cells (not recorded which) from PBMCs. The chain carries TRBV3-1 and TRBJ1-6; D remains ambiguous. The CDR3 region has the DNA TGTGCCAGCAGCCAAGCGAATTCACCCCTCCACTTT. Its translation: CASSQANSPLHF.